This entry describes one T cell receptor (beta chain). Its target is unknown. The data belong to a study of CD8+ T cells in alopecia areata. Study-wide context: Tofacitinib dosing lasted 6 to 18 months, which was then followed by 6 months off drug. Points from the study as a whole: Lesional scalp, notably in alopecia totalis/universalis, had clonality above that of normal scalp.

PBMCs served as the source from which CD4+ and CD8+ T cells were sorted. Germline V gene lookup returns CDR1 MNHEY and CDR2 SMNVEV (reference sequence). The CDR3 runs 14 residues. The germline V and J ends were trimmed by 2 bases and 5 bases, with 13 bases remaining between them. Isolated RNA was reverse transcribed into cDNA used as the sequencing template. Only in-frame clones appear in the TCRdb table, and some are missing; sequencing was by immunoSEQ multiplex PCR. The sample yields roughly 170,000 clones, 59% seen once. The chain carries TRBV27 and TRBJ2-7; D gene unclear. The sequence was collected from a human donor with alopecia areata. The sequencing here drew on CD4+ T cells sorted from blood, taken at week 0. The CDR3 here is CASSLVIESHEQYF. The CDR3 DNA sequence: TGTGCCAGCAGTTTAGTGATTGAGTCCCACGAGCAGTACTTC.